The 6 T cell receptor beta chains below come from one sample, sequenced in a study of shared clonotypes between healthy human individuals. The assay was immunoSEQ multiplex PCR, and TCRdb's table has in-frame clones only and misses some. The sample lists a few million clones; 85% to 95% were seen once. The sequenced sample consisted of naive CD4+ T cells from PBMCs. The subset: CD45RA+ positively selected. These receptors were obtained from a man between 18 and 29 years old in good health. Some clones in this sample may be carry-over from other donors' samples.

This rearrangement joins TRBV28 to TRBJ2-1; D remains unclear. V lost 7 bases and J 0 bases, leaving 10 bases between the germline ends. The CDR3 contains 14 residues. Germline V gives CDR1 MDHEN, CDR2 SYDVKM. DNA for the CDR3: TGTGCCAGCACTTCAGACGGCTCCTACAATGAGCAGTTCTTC. It specifies CASTSDGSYNEQFF.

The rearrangement links TRBV4-1 to TRBJ1-3; D ambiguous. V was pared by 1 base and J by 0 bases, with 10 bases between. This CDR3 region has 16 residues. Germline V gene sequence: CDR1 MGHRA, CDR2 YSYEKL. CDR3 nucleotide sequence: TGCGCCAGCAGCCAAGGGAGAGCCAACTCTGGAAACACCATATATTTT. Its protein product is CASSQGRANSGNTIYF.

A few counts support this clone. The chain carries TRBV10-2 and TRBJ1-4; TRBD1 matches 11 bases. There are 16 residues in the CDR3. Germline lookup yields CDR1 WSHSY and CDR2 SAAADI. With 5 bases clipped from V and 3 bases from J, the junction kept 5 bases outside the gene matches. CDR3 nucleotides: TGCGCCAGCAGTTGGACAGGGGGCCCGTCTAATGAAAAACTGTTTTTT. Protein sequence: CASSWTGGPSNEKLFF.

This clone was seen a single time. The CDR3, as DNA: TGTGCCAGCAGCTTACCCCGCGCCGGGGGGCCTGGAAACACCATATATTTT. Translation gives CASSLPRAGGPGNTIYF. This rearrangement joins TRBV7-2 to TRBJ1-3; D is possibly TRBD1 (6 bases). This CDR3 is 17 amino acids long. The V end lost 2 bases, the J end lost 2 bases, and 16 bases lay between the germline ends. Germline CDR1 reads SGHTA; CDR2 reads FQGNSA.

V is TRBV5-8 and J is TRBJ1-5; 8 positions agree with TRBD1. After removal of 0 bases from V and 11 bases from J, the junction contained 7 bases not matched to a gene. The CDR3 loop spans 14 amino acids. CDR1 and CDR2 (germline): SGHTS, YDEGEE. The chain's CDR3 is CASSLGQGLSAQHF. CDR3 in DNA: TGTGCCAGCAGCTTGGGACAGGGGTTATCAGCCCAGCATTTT.

This chain joins TRBV27 and TRBJ2-5; maybe TRBD2 (6 bases). The CDR3 is 15 residues long. Germline V lookup: CDR1 MNHEY, CDR2 SMNVEV (reference sequence). The V gene lost 6 bases and the J gene lost 2 bases, with 16 bases spanning the gap. In nucleotides, the CDR3 is TGTGCCAGCAGCGAATCGGAGGGTCTACAAGAGACCCAGTACTTC. This codes for CASSESEGLQETQYF.